These 28 T cell receptor beta chains share one sample of origin, sequenced in a study of CD8+ T cells in alopecia areata. This sample's treatment: oral pan-JAK inhibitor, 5-10 mg twice daily. Extraction of RNA preceded its reverse transcription into cDNA, which served as the sequencing template. Profiling relied on immunoSEQ multiplex PCR, and the TCRdb table lists in-frame clones only, not all of them. The data show about 210,000 clones, approximately 47% seen once. The sample in question was CD4+ T cells sorted from blood, obtained at approximately week 37, from a patient treated with tofacitinib. The receptors come from a human donor with alopecia areata.

This chain uses TRBV7-2 with TRBJ2-3; 9 bases fit TRBD2. The CDR3 covers 16 residues. Looked up from germline, CDR1 is SGHTA and CDR2 is FQGNSA. V dropped 0 bases and J dropped 3; count of bases not matched to a gene: 4. CDR3 sequence (DNA): TGTGCCAGCAGCTTAGCAGCGGGAGGTGGAACAGATACGCAGTATTTT. Its translation: CASSLAAGGGTDTQYF.

CDR3 amino acids: CSVTGGSNQPQHF. The CDR3, as DNA: TGCAGCGTGACAGGGGGTAGCAATCAGCCCCAGCATTTT. V gene TRBV29-1 combines with J gene TRBJ1-5; the match to TRBD1 covers 9 bases. CDR3 size: 13 residues. V trimming: 6 bases; J trimming: 0 bases; junction bases outside the gene matches: 0. In germline, CDR1 is SQVTM, CDR2 ANQGSEA.

This chain links TRBV7-2 with TRBJ2-7; 8 bases fit TRBD2. Germline assignment: CDR1 SGHTA and CDR2 FQGNSA. V gave up 5 bases and J gave up 3 bases; unmatched junction bases: 6. This CDR3 comprises 14 residues. For the CDR3, the DNA is TGTGCCAGCAGCCCCGGACTAGCCTTCTACGAGCAGTACTTC. It translates to CASSPGLAFYEQYF.

The chain joins TRBV30 to TRBJ1-2; D remains ambiguous. The V gene's germline CDR1 is GTSNPN and CDR2 SVGIG (reference sequence). V lost 3 bases and J lost 7, with 15 bases in between. CDR3 length: 13 residues. This CDR3 is CAWRVGWSSGYTF. The CDR3 nucleotides are TGTGCCTGGAGGGTCGGGTGGTCCAGTGGCTACACCTTC.

This chain joins TRBV29-1 and TRBJ1-1, with no clear D. Germline CDR1 and CDR2: SQVTM and ANQGSEA. V was trimmed by 4 bases and J by 0 bases, leaving 12 bases between them. The CDR3 contains 14 residues. DNA of the CDR3: TGCAGCGTTGCACGGGGAGTGCTGAACACTGAAGCTTTCTTT. Translating it yields CSVARGVLNTEAFF.

The gene calls are TRBV25-1 and TRBJ2-3; TRBD2 might be the D (5 bases). The CDR3 runs to 14 residues. The germline CDR1 and CDR2 sequences are MGHDK and SYGVNS. V shed 3 bases and J shed 3 bases, with 10 bases lying between them. The CDR3 protein is CASSDLTGTDTQYF. CDR3 DNA: TGTGCCAGCAGTGACCTGACGGGAACAGATACGCAGTATTTT.

The genes are TRBV29-1 and TRBJ2-2; D is unclear. V was pared by 5 bases and J by 3 bases, with 7 bases between. Germline CDR1 and CDR2: SQVTM and ANQGSEA. The CDR3 extends over 12 amino acids. The CDR3 DNA follows: TGCAGCGTTTTCGTAGACACCGGGGAGCTGTTTTTT. It translates to CSVFVDTGELFF.

CDR3 region: CASSKTGSPAGNTIYF. The CDR3, as DNA: TGTGCCAGCAGTAAGACAGGGTCCCCAGCTGGAAACACCATATATTTT. This chain uses TRBV25-1 with TRBJ1-3, with 7 bases identical to TRBD1. The CDR3 totals 16 residues. J lost 2 bases, V lost 5 bases, and 9 bases had no gene match. Germline values: CDR1 MGHDK, CDR2 SYGVNS. The full variable domain, with the rest looked up from reference TRBV25-1 and TRBJ1-3, is EADIYQTPRYLVIGTGKKITLECSQTMGHDKMYWYQQDPGMELHLIHYSYGVNSTEKGDLSSESTVSRIRTEHFPLTLESARPSHTSQYLCASSKTGSPAGNTIYFGEGSWLTVV.

This clone has a handful of counts. The gene calls are TRBV7-2 and TRBJ2-7, with D tentatively TRBD2 (5 bases). This CDR3 comprises 13 residues. Per the germline V gene, CDR1 is SGHTA and CDR2 is FQGNSA. V gave up 4 bases and J gave up 9 bases, with 16 bases separating them. As DNA, the CDR3 is TGTGCCAGCAGCTGGACCCACGGGGATCGGCAGTACTTC. Translation gives CASSWTHGDRQYF.

This clone has more than one count but fewer than ten. This sequence joins TRBV10-3 and TRBJ2-3; D call uncertain. CDR1 ENHRY and CDR2 SYGVKD come from the germline V gene. This CDR3 is 13 amino acids long. V was clipped by 7 bases and J by 0 bases, with 8 bases between them. The CDR3 is CAITPASTDTQYF. The CDR3 coding sequence is TGTGCCATCACACCGGCTAGCACAGATACGCAGTATTTT.

The genes are TRBV29-1 and TRBJ2-1; 13 bases are shared with TRBD2. The V gene end was trimmed by 7 bases and the J gene end by 4 bases; junction bases not matched to a gene: 10. The CDR3 is made up of 16 amino acids. Germline CDR1 SQVTM, CDR2 ANQGSEA. CDR3 bases: TGCAGCGCATCCGGGACTAGCGGGACAACGTACAATGAGCAGTTCTTC. Translating it yields CSASGTSGTTYNEQFF.

The V and J genes are TRBV30 and TRBJ2-5, with a tentative D call TRBD2 (5 bases). The DNA matches TRBJ2-7 better at its end, which makes the J call doubtful. Germline V gives CDR1 GTSNPN, CDR2 SVGIG (reference sequence). The CDR3 has 12 residues. CDR3 protein: CAWSVRGPEQYF. CDR3 bases: TGTGCCTGGAGTGTACGAGGGCCCGAGCAGTACTTC.

This clone occurred a few times. The chain uses TRBV27 and TRBJ2-1; 7 nucleotides match TRBD2. CDR3 length: 16 amino acids. Germline-derived CDR1 and CDR2 are MNHEY and SMNVEV (reference sequence). V trimming: 2 bases; J trimming: 1 base; junction bases outside the gene matches: 5. CDR3 sequence reads: CASSLIAGLSYNEQFF. The CDR3 coding sequence is TGTGCCAGCAGTTTAATAGCGGGCCTATCCTACAATGAGCAGTTCTTC.

This clone has a handful of counts. This chain uses TRBV29-1 with TRBJ1-1; weak D call: TRBD1 (5 bases). V shed 6 bases and J shed 0 bases, with 17 bases lying between them. The CDR3 loop spans 15 amino acids. Germline V lookup: CDR1 SQVTM, CDR2 ANQGSEA. CDR3 loop: CSVTTARGVNTEAFF. CDR3 in DNA: TGCAGCGTGACGACAGCCCGGGGGGTGAACACTGAAGCTTTCTTT.

The chain couples TRBV29-1 to TRBJ1-5; 8 nucleotides match TRBD1. Germline V CDR1 and CDR2: SQVTM, ANQGSEA. The length of the CDR3 is 13 residues. J was trimmed by 4 bases and V by 4 bases; bases with no gene match: 3. The CDR3 DNA reads as TGCAGCGTTGGGGACAGGAGTAATCAGCCCCAGCATTTT. It encodes CSVGDRSNQPQHF.

This clone appeared a few times. The gene calls are TRBV18 and TRBJ2-5; D not resolved. The CDR3 is 13 amino acids. With 2 bases removed from V and 5 bases from J, the gap between germline ends came to 9 bases. Germline V gene data show CDR1 as KGHSH and CDR2 as LQKENI. The DNA for the CDR3 is TGTGCCAGCTCACCAGGATTACGGGAGACCCAGTACTTC. Residues: CASSPGLRETQYF.

This clone was seen a handful of times. V usage is TRBV7-2 and J usage is TRBJ2-3; possibly TRBD2 for D (6 bases). Trimming shortened V by 7 bases and J by 4 bases, and 21 bases separated the two germline ends. From germline, CDR1 is SGHTA and CDR2 FQGNSA. The CDR3 sequence is 16 residues long. CDR3 residues: CASNLFPAGNADTQYF. Written as DNA, the CDR3 is TGTGCCAGCAACCTATTCCCAGCGGGTAACGCAGATACGCAGTATTTT. Together with reference TRBV7-2 and TRBJ2-3, the CDR3 gives the full variable domain: GAGVSQSPSNKVTEKGKDVELRCDPISGHTALYWYRQSLGQGLEFLIYFQGNSAPDKSGLPSDRFSAERTGGSVSTLTIQRTQQEDSAVYLCASNLFPAGNADTQYFGPGTRLTVL.

The chain recombines TRBV5-1 with TRBJ2-5; 11 nucleotides align to TRBD2. This CDR3 has 15 amino acids. Germline-derived CDR1 and CDR2 are SGHRS and YFSETQ. The junction had 4 bases not matched to a gene; V was cut back by 5 bases and J by 1 base. CDR3 amino acids: CASRGTSGFQETQYF. The CDR3 DNA follows: TGCGCCAGCAGGGGGACTAGCGGATTCCAAGAGACCCAGTACTTC.

The chain has TRBV30 and TRBJ2-6; 7 positions agree with TRBD1. The V gene end was trimmed by 5 bases and the J gene end by 3 bases; junction bases not matched to a gene: 16. Germline CDR1 is GTSNPN and CDR2 is SVGIG (reference sequence). The CDR3 contains 18 residues. This CDR3 reads CAWGSARDRVYGANVLTF. As DNA, the CDR3 is TGTGCCTGGGGTTCAGCACGCGACAGGGTTTATGGGGCCAACGTCCTGACTTTC.

This clone was found a few times. J is TRBJ2-7 and V is TRBV2; D not certain. Germline V gene lookup returns CDR1 SNHLY and CDR2 FYNNEI. The CDR3 is made up of 15 amino acids. The V gene lost 1 base and the J gene lost 2 bases, with 12 bases spanning the gap. CDR3 residues: CASSEGWTETYEQYF. As DNA, the CDR3 is TGTGCCAGCAGTGAAGGGTGGACCGAGACCTACGAGCAGTACTTC.

This rearrangement joins TRBV15 to TRBJ2-3; D is unclear. Germline assignment: CDR1 LNHNV and CDR2 YYDKDF (reference sequence). The CDR3 contains 13 residues. Trimming stripped 0 bases from V and 6 bases from J, with 7 bases between. CDR3 sequence: CATSRDLADTQYF. The CDR3 DNA reads TGTGCCACCAGCAGAGATCTTGCGGATACGCAGTATTTT.

V and J are TRBV9 and TRBJ1-1; D is undetermined. Trimming shortened V by 3 bases and J by 4 bases, and 16 bases separated the two germline ends. The CDR3 runs 15 residues. The germline CDR1 and CDR2 sequences are SGDLS and YYNGEE. The CDR3: CASSALRHESTEAFF. CDR3 nucleotide sequence: TGTGCCAGCAGCGCCCTAAGACATGAATCCACTGAAGCTTTCTTT.

The J gene is TRBJ2-5, the V gene TRBV7-9; D is perhaps TRBD1 or TRBD2 (5 bases each). Trimming removed 2 bases at V and 5 bases at J, with 12 bases between. The CDR3 is made up of 14 amino acids. The germline V gene encodes CDR1 SEHNR and CDR2 FQNEAQ (reference sequence). CDR3 in DNA: TGTGCCAGCAGCTTAAGTAGGGGCGGGGAGACCCAGTACTTC. It specifies CASSLSRGGETQYF.

V usage is TRBV7-2 and J usage is TRBJ2-7; D perhaps matches TRBD1 (6 bases). V was clipped by 5 bases and J by 6 bases, with 17 bases between them. CDR1 SGHTA and CDR2 FQGNSA come from the germline V gene. This CDR3 has 14 amino acids. CDR3 region: CASSPGTFSGEQYF. The CDR3 DNA reads TGTGCCAGCAGCCCCGGGACATTTTCTGGCGAGCAGTACTTC. Supplemented by reference TRBV7-2 and TRBJ2-7, the full variable domain reads GAGVSQSPSNKVTEKGKDVELRCDPISGHTALYWYRQSLGQGLEFLIYFQGNSAPDKSGLPSDRFSAERTGGSVSTLTIQRTQQEDSAVYLCASSPGTFSGEQYFGPGTRLTVT.

Details on this clone: Compared with germline, one end of the junction differs, possibly owing to a read error. The chain uses TRBV28 and TRBJ2-7, with 9 bases matching TRBD2. The CDR3 has 14 amino acids. The germline gives CDR1 MDHEN, CDR2 SYDVKM. CDR3 DNA: TGTGCCAGCGCGGGAGGGACTAGTTTCAACGAGCAGTGCTTC. It codes for CASAGGTSFNEQCF.

The chain uses TRBV11-1 and TRBJ2-1; 14 bases map to TRBD2. Looked up from germline, CDR1 is SGHAT and CDR2 is FQDESV (reference sequence). Unmatched junction bases numbered 12, after V lost 3 bases and J lost 8 bases. This CDR3 comprises 18 residues. DNA of the CDR3: TGTGCCAGCAGCTTTCCTTCTCGCAAGGGACTAGCGGGGGATGAGCAGTTCTTC. Protein product: CASSFPSRKGLAGDEQFF.

This chain links TRBV9 with TRBJ1-1; TRBD1 matches at 7 bases. CDR1 is SGDLS, CDR2 YYNGEE, per germline. The CDR3 is 14 amino acids. V was pared by 3 bases and J by 6 bases, with 8 bases of the junction left unmatched. The CDR3 DNA reads TGTGCCAGCAGCGGAGGACAGGTGCCCGCTGAAGCTTTCTTT. This encodes CASSGGQVPAEAFF.

This chain joins TRBV25-1 and TRBJ2-5, with TRBD2 matching over 9 bases. CDR1 MGHDK and CDR2 SYGVNS come from the germline V gene. The CDR3 runs 15 residues. Germline trimming cut 4 bases from V and 5 bases from J; bases unmatched to any gene: 8. DNA for the CDR3: TGTGCCAGCAGTGGACTAGCGGATCCGAGGGAGACCCAGTACTTC. This translates into CASSGLADPRETQYF. The entire variable domain, with the rest obtained from reference TRBV25-1 and TRBJ2-5, is as follows: EADIYQTPRYLVIGTGKKITLECSQTMGHDKMYWYQQDPGMELHLIHYSYGVNSTEKGDLSSESTVSRIRTEHFPLTLESARPSHTSQYLCASSGLADPRETQYFGPGTRLLVL.